The 28 T cell receptor beta chains in this list originate from one sample, sequenced in a study of cytomegalovirus exposure and HLA in healthy donors. The primer mix had 60 Vbeta and 13 Jbeta primers. Method: immunoSEQ multiplex PCR; TCRdb's copy keeps in-frame clones and lacks some. The table lists approximately 180,000 clones, about four fifths of them singletons. The sequencing input was PBMCs. The receptors were gathered from a woman aged 18-29 years in good health and CMV-seropositive.

V and J are TRBV27 and TRBJ1-4, with a possible D match to TRBD1 (5 bases). The V end was cut by 3 bases, the J end by 7 bases, with 9 bases between. The CDR3 runs 13 residues. Germline V gene sequence: CDR1 MNHEY, CDR2 SMNVEV (reference sequence). The CDR3 region has the DNA TGTGCCAGCAGTTTGGGGCCCACTGAAAAACTGTTTTTT. Translating it yields CASSLGPTEKLFF.

This chain joins TRBV27 and TRBJ2-3, with 9 bases aligning to TRBD2. The CDR3 extends over 15 amino acids. Germline CDR1 MNHEY, CDR2 SMNVEV (reference sequence). Losses at the gene ends were 5 bases for V and 5 bases for J; bases not matched to a gene: 8. The DNA of the CDR3 is TGTGCCAGCAGTCCCCTAGCGGGGAGAGAAGATACGCAGTATTTT. This encodes CASSPLAGREDTQYF.

The CDR3 reads CASSLSSQGTEAFF. The CDR3 bases are TGTGCCAGCAGCCTATCGTCTCAGGGCACTGAAGCTTTCTTT. The chain carries TRBV14 and TRBJ1-1, with D possibly being TRBD1 (5 bases). Trimming removed 4 bases at V and 4 bases at J, with 13 bases between. The CDR3 is 14 amino acids. Germline lookup yields CDR1 SGHDN and CDR2 FVKESK.

The chain joins TRBV29-1 to TRBJ1-1; D is undetermined. Trimming left V 5 bases short and J 0 bases short, with 10 bases between. The germline V gene has CDR1 SQVTM and CDR2 ANQGSEA. This CDR3 is 13 amino acids long. CDR3 in DNA: TGCAGCGTTTCGGGAACTATGAACACTGAAGCTTTCTTT. This gives the protein CSVSGTMNTEAFF.

This chain links TRBV7-2 with TRBJ2-1; TRBD2 matches 9 bases. The germline gives CDR1 SGHTA, CDR2 FQGNSA. The trim removed 4 bases at V and 3 bases at J, leaving 7 bases unmatched. The CDR3 length is 16 residues. CDR3 residues: CASSSSSTSGYNEQFF. The CDR3 nucleotides are TGTGCCAGCAGCTCATCCTCGACTAGCGGCTACAATGAGCAGTTCTTC. Variable domain in full (rest from reference TRBV7-2 and TRBJ2-1): GAGVSQSPSNKVTEKGKDVELRCDPISGHTALYWYRQSLGQGLEFLIYFQGNSAPDKSGLPSDRFSAERTGGSVSTLTIQRTQQEDSAVYLCASSSSSTSGYNEQFFGPGTRLTVL.

The CDR3 DNA is TGTGCCAGCAGCCCGCCGGGACAGCGGCAGTACTTC. The encoded protein is CASSPPGQRQYF. The rearrangement links TRBV7-9 to TRBJ2-7; 7 bases map to TRBD1. The germline V gene has CDR1 SEHNR and CDR2 FQNEAQ (reference sequence). The CDR3 runs to 12 residues. Trimming removed 5 bases from V and 9 bases from J; junction bases left unmatched: 7.

In this sample, this clone turned up a few times. The gene calls are TRBV28 and TRBJ1-2; D ambiguous. Trimming shortened V by 7 bases and J by 0 bases, and 12 bases separated the two germline ends. The CDR3 has 14 amino acids. Germline loops: CDR1 MDHEN, CDR2 SYDVKM. CDR3 in DNA: TGTGCCAGCACCGAACTGCAAGCTAACTATGGCTACACCTTC. Its protein product is CASTELQANYGYTF.

CDR3 protein: CASSLDLVADTQYF. The CDR3 bases are TGTGCCAGCAGCTTAGATTTAGTTGCAGATACGCAGTATTTT. The chain recombines TRBV7-2 with TRBJ2-3; D is ambiguous. Looked up from germline, CDR1 is SGHTA and CDR2 is FQGNSA. This CDR3 has 14 amino acids. Trimming left V 1 base short and J 4 bases short, with 9 bases between. Combining the CDR3 with reference TRBV7-2 and TRBJ2-3 gives the whole variable domain GAGVSQSPSNKVTEKGKDVELRCDPISGHTALYWYRQSLGQGLEFLIYFQGNSAPDKSGLPSDRFSAERTGGSVSTLTIQRTQQEDSAVYLCASSLDLVADTQYFGPGTRLTVL.

V is TRBV19 and J is TRBJ2-4; 10 bases are a match to TRBD1. V was pared by 6 bases and J by 1 base, with 0 bases of the junction left unmatched. This CDR3 comprises 14 residues. Germline CDR1 reads LNHDA; CDR2 reads SQIVND (reference sequence). The CDR3 DNA sequence: TGTGCCAGTAGGGGACAGGGGGCCAAAAACATTCAGTACTTC. This sequence encodes CASRGQGAKNIQYF.

V gene TRBV5-6 combines with J gene TRBJ2-5; D may be TRBD1 (6 bases). V lost 0 bases and J 3 bases, leaving 18 bases between the germline ends. In germline, CDR1 is SGHDT, CDR2 YYEEEE. The CDR3 is 17 amino acids. CDR3 protein: CASSLDWSGVLEETQYF. CDR3 coding DNA: TGTGCCAGCAGCTTGGATTGGTCAGGGGTACTCGAAGAGACCCAGTACTTC.

V usage is TRBV19 and J usage is TRBJ1-5; D not resolved. Germline CDR1 and CDR2: LNHDA and SQIVND (reference sequence). The CDR3 is 14 amino acids. Trimming left V 1 base short and J 7 bases short, with 11 bases between. The CDR3 region is CASSIVSSAQPQHF. The CDR3 DNA sequence: TGTGCCAGTAGTATAGTGAGCAGCGCCCAGCCCCAGCATTTT. Drawing the rest from reference TRBV19 and TRBJ1-5, the complete variable domain is DGGITQSPKYLFRKEGQNVTLSCEQNLNHDAMYWYRQDPGQGLRLIYYSQIVNDFQKGDIAEGYSVSREKKESFPLTVTSAQKNPTAFYLCASSIVSSAQPQHFGDGTRLSIL.

The V and J genes are TRBV13 and TRBJ2-7; the D is unclear. Deletions cut 5 bases from V and 7 bases from J, with 21 bases between. The CDR3 runs to 15 residues. Germline CDR1 reads PRHDT; CDR2 reads FYEKMQ (reference sequence). The CDR3 nucleotides read TGTGCCAGCAGCACGACATCCCCGCCTCCTGTGGAGCAGTACTTC. The encoded protein is CASSTTSPPPVEQYF.

This chain connects TRBV7-2 to TRBJ2-1; the D is unclear. The CDR3 loop spans 12 amino acids. V was shortened by 4 bases and J by 10 bases, with 11 bases between the two germline ends. Germline CDR1 reads SGHTA; CDR2 reads FQGNSA. The CDR3 nucleotides read TGTGCCAGCAGCTCTACTAATGGAGAGCAGTTCTTC. Translated, it gives CASSSTNGEQFF.

This clone was found once. The chain uses TRBV5-1 and TRBJ2-2, with 8 bases identical to TRBD1. Per the germline V gene, CDR1 is SGHRS and CDR2 is YFSETQ. The CDR3 consists of 14 residues. The V and J ends lost 3 bases and 7 bases, in that order; junction bases with no gene match: 5. CDR3 nucleotides: TGCGCCAGCAGCTCCGGACAGGGCGTCGGGGAGCTGTTTTTT. Its translation: CASSSGQGVGELFF.

This clone was recorded only once. The rearrangement joins TRBV5-8 to TRBJ1-4; TRBD1 agrees at 7 bases. The CDR3 length is 15 residues. Unmatched junction bases numbered 9, after V lost 4 bases and J lost 6 bases. Germline values: CDR1 SGHTS, CDR2 YDEGEE. The CDR3 nucleotides read TGTGCCAGCAGCCCACAGGGGAGGTTACATGAAAAACTGTTTTTT. It is translated as CASSPQGRLHEKLFF.

V usage is TRBV5-4 and J usage is TRBJ2-3; 7 nucleotides line up with TRBD2. Germline CDR1 reads SGHNT; CDR2 reads YYREEE (reference sequence). CDR3 length: 17 residues. V lost 4 bases and J lost 6; bases outside the gene matches: 17. The CDR3 coding sequence is TGTGCCAGCAGCCCGCTCCCCCTAGCTGCGGGGGTGGATACGCAGTATTTT. As protein: CASSPLPLAAGVDTQYF. The variable domain in full, with the rest retrieved from reference TRBV5-4 and TRBJ2-3, is ETGVTQSPTHLIKTRGQQVTLRCSSQSGHNTVSWYQQALGQGPQFIFQYYREEENGRGNFPPRFSGLQFPNYSSELNVNALELDDSALYLCASSPLPLAAGVDTQYFGPGTRLTVL.

The rearrangement uses TRBV5-1 and TRBJ2-5; 7 positions agree with TRBD1. Germline V gives CDR1 SGHRS, CDR2 YFSETQ. The CDR3 spans 14 residues. V dropped 4 bases and J dropped 5; count of bases not matched to a gene: 8. CDR3 residues: CASSRTGDYETQYF. The CDR3 DNA reads TGCGCCAGCAGCCGGACAGGAGACTATGAGACCCAGTACTTC. The full variable domain, its missing parts supplied by reference TRBV5-1 and TRBJ2-5, is KAGVTQTPRYLIKTRGQQVTLSCSPISGHRSVSWYQQTPGQGLQFLFEYFSETQRNKGNFPGRFSGRQFSNSRSEMNVSTLELGDSALYLCASSRTGDYETQYFGPGTRLLVL.

The chain couples TRBV5-1 to TRBJ1-2; D gene unclear. CDR1 is SGHRS, CDR2 YFSETQ, per germline. V was shortened by 4 bases and J by 0 bases, with 10 bases between the two germline ends. The CDR3 has 14 amino acids. CDR3 sequence: CASSVGASNYGYTF. DNA of the CDR3: TGCGCCAGCAGCGTTGGAGCCTCTAACTATGGCTACACCTTC.

The chain has TRBV7-9 and TRBJ1-3; D is uncertain. This CDR3 is 12 amino acids long. The V gene's germline CDR1 is SEHNR and CDR2 FQNEAQ (reference sequence). Trimming took off 3 bases at V and 2 bases at J, with 2 bases between the two ends. CDR3: CASSFTGNTIYF. The DNA of the CDR3 is TGTGCCAGCAGCTTCACTGGAAACACCATATATTTT.

V gene TRBV30 combines with J gene TRBJ1-1, with D possibly being TRBD1 (5 bases). V lost 3 bases and J 0 bases, leaving 8 bases between the germline ends. CDR3 size: 13 residues. The germline V gene encodes CDR1 GTSNPN and CDR2 SVGIG (reference sequence). CDR3 residues: CAWRGLMNTEAFF. The DNA for the CDR3 is TGTGCCTGGAGGGGGCTCATGAACACTGAAGCTTTCTTT.

The CDR3, as DNA: TGTGCCAGCAGCAAGGGACTAGCGGGGGGACGGTCCGTTGAGCAGTTCTTC. As protein: CASSKGLAGGRSVEQFF. This sequence joins TRBV7-2 and TRBJ2-1; TRBD2 aligns across 15 bases. Germline CDR1 is SGHTA and CDR2 is FQGNSA. J gave up 9 bases and V 5 bases, and 11 bases lay outside the gene matches. The length of the CDR3 is 17 residues.

The rearrangement joins TRBV4-1 to TRBJ2-7; 10 positions match TRBD2. This CDR3 has 17 residues. Germline CDR1 is MGHRA and CDR2 is YSYEKL. V lost 5 bases, J lost 0 bases, and 10 bases stayed unmatched. The CDR3 reads CASSSGLAVSSSYEQYF. The CDR3 nucleotides read TGCGCCAGCAGCTCAGGACTAGCGGTTTCCAGCTCCTACGAGCAGTACTTC.

This chain links TRBV6-1 with TRBJ2-5; 7 nucleotides agree with TRBD1. The trim removed 6 bases at V and 7 bases at J, leaving 14 bases unmatched. Per the germline V gene, CDR1 is MNHNS and CDR2 is SASEGT. This CDR3 is built from 15 residues. The chain's CDR3 is CASRDSGTAGATQYF. CDR3 bases: TGTGCCAGCAGAGACTCCGGGACAGCCGGGGCGACCCAGTACTTC.

This chain uses TRBV11-3 with TRBJ2-5, with 7 positions matching TRBD2. The J segment lost 4 bases and the V segment lost 5 bases, leaving 4 bases of the junction unmatched. Germline lookup yields CDR1 SGHNT and CDR2 YENEEA. The CDR3 runs to 13 residues. The CDR3 sequence: CASSPASGETQYF. The CDR3 nucleotides are TGTGCCAGCAGCCCCGCTAGCGGAGAGACCCAGTACTTC.

The rearrangement links TRBV28 to TRBJ2-4; D is ambiguous. This CDR3 region has 14 residues. Germline CDR1 is MDHEN and CDR2 is SYDVKM. DNA of the CDR3: TGTGCGTCGCAGTCTCCTGTAATCAAAAACATTCAGTACTTC. It encodes CASQSPVIKNIQYF.

This clone was recorded a few times. The chain joins TRBV11-2 to TRBJ2-5; perhaps TRBD1 as D (7 bases). Trimming stripped 0 bases from V and 1 base from J, with 9 bases between. The CDR3 totals 15 residues. Per the germline V gene, CDR1 is SGHAT and CDR2 is FQNNGV. CDR3 sequence (DNA): TGTGCCAGCAGCTTAGATCAGGGGGGCCAAGAGACCCAGTACTTC. It codes for CASSLDQGGQETQYF.

The rearrangement uses TRBV5-6 and TRBJ2-3; TRBD2 matches 7 bases. The CDR3 sequence is 14 residues long. Germline trimming cut 3 bases from V and 5 bases from J; bases unmatched to any gene: 6. The germline V gene encodes CDR1 SGHDT and CDR2 YYEEEE. The CDR3 DNA is TGTGCCAGCAGCTCGGGGGGAGGAAAAGATACGCAGTATTTT. Protein: CASSSGGGKDTQYF. The whole variable domain, remainder taken from reference TRBV5-6 and TRBJ2-3, is DAGVTQSPTHLIKTRGQQVTLRCSPKSGHDTVSWYQQALGQGPQFIFQYYEEEERQRGNFPDRFSGHQFPNYSSELNVNALLLGDSALYLCASSSGGGKDTQYFGPGTRLTVL.

V is TRBV11-2 and J is TRBJ2-1; TRBD2 matches 7 bases. The CDR3 extends over 19 amino acids. In germline, CDR1 is SGHAT, CDR2 FQNNGV. The ends lost 2 bases at V and 0 bases at J; junction bases unmatched: 13. The CDR3 loop reads CASSLTVYSGGSSYNEQFF. The CDR3 nucleotides read TGTGCCAGCAGCTTAACGGTATATTCGGGGGGAAGCTCCTACAATGAGCAGTTCTTC.